The next 28 T cell receptor beta chains were all read from a single sample in a study of tumor-infiltrating lymphocytes in primary liver carcinoma. Reverse transcription of 450 to 500 ng total RNA with a constant-region primer produced TCR beta cDNA. A slightly modified ARM-PCR protocol with three nested multiplex PCR rounds produced these TCR beta libraries. Each of the first two PCR rounds ran roughly 9 cycles with TRBV1-TRBV30 forward and C-beta reverse primers. From the multiplex PCR reads, TCRdb called clonotypes with MiXCR, one entry per CDR3 protein. The table has approximately 88,000 distinct CDR3 sequences, 68% seen once. Between roughly 20 and 31 mg of unsorted bulk tissue served as the source from which RNA and DNA were co-extracted. Sequencing input: tumor-adjacent normal liver tissue. The origin of the receptors is a man aged 35 to 55 with primary liver carcinoma and hepatitis B virus infection.

The gene calls are TRBV28 and TRBJ1-1, with 12 nucleotides matching TRBD1. The ends lost 6 bases at V and 6 bases at J; junction bases unmatched: 14. The CDR3 sequence is 17 residues long. CDR1 and CDR2 from the germline V gene are MDHEN and SYDVKM. CDR3 nucleotides: TGTGCCAGCAGGTTCCCACTGACCGGGACAGGGGGCCCTGAAGCTTTCTTT. It specifies CASRFPLTGTGGPEAFF.

The gene calls are TRBV5-1 and TRBJ2-7; unclear D gene. CDR1 and CDR2 from the germline V gene are SGHRS and YFSETQ. Trimming took off 5 bases at V and 3 bases at J, with 9 bases between the two ends. The CDR3 contains 12 residues. The CDR3 sequence is CASRGLSYEQYF. CDR3 nucleotides: TGCGCCAGCAGGGGTTTAAGCTACGAGCAGTACTTC.

As to this clonotype: This may arise from a read error, as a much more abundant clone is one base away. The gene calls are TRBV10-2 and TRBJ2-3, with D unclear. V was cut by 4 bases and J by 2 bases, with 19 bases left in between. The length of the CDR3 is 17 residues. Germline lookup yields CDR1 WSHSY and CDR2 SAAADI. The CDR3 sequence is CASSAREQELYTDTQYF. CDR3 DNA: TGCGCCAGCAGTGCCCGAGAGCAGGAGCTCTACACAGATACGCAGTATTTT.

This clonotype appeared a few times. The rearrangement joins TRBV5-6 to TRBJ2-1, with unresolved D. V was trimmed by 0 bases and J by 0 bases, leaving 10 bases between them. Germline V gene sequence: CDR1 SGHDT, CDR2 YYEEEE. The CDR3 spans 16 residues. For the CDR3, the DNA is TGTGCCAGCAGCTTGGGGTTTAGCACCTCCTACAATGAGCAGTTCTTC. The encoded protein is CASSLGFSTSYNEQFF.

Regarding this clonotype: Mismatch with germline at one junction end may stem from a read error. The chain carries TRBV12-3 or TRBV12-4 and TRBJ2-7; tentative D call: TRBD2 (5 bases). The CDR3 runs 14 residues. CDR3 in DNA: TGTGCCAGCAGTTTAGGGACGGACTCCTACGAGCAGCACTTC. Its translation: CASSLGTDSYEQHF.

About this clonotype: A much more abundant neighbour one base away suggests this may be a read error. The chain uses TRBV5-6 and TRBJ2-7; 11 bases are shared with TRBD2. CDR1 and CDR2 (germline): SGHDT, YYEEEE. V lost 7 bases, J lost 3 bases, and 6 bases stayed unmatched. The CDR3 loop spans 14 amino acids. CDR3 in DNA: TGTGCCAGCCATATTAGCGGGAGGGTCTACGAGCAGTACTTC. This codes for CASHISGRVYEQYF. Supplemented by reference TRBV5-6 and TRBJ2-7, the full variable domain reads DAGVTQSPTHLIKTRGQQVTLRCSPKSGHDTVSWYQQALGQGPQFIFQYYEEEERQRGNFPDRFSGHQFPNYSSELNVNALLLGDSALYLCASHISGRVYEQYFGPGTRLTVT.

With regard to this clonotype: A read error may be the cause here, since a much bigger clone is one base away. The chain joins TRBV6-1 to TRBJ2-3, with D maybe TRBD2 (5 bases). Trimming cost V 4 bases and J 1 base, with 12 bases left between them. There are 15 residues in the CDR3. The V gene's germline CDR1 is MNHNS and CDR2 SASEGT. Here the CDR3 reads CASSGMRVGTDTQYF. For the CDR3, the DNA is TGTGCCAGCAGTGGGATGCGGGTGGGCACAGATACGCAGTATTTT.

Note on this clonotype: One junction end does not reproduce the germline sequence, and a read error may be involved. V is TRBV11-1 and J is TRBJ2-2; a weak D match, TRBD1 (6 bases). The CDR3 runs to 13 residues. Germline CDR1 and CDR2: SGHAT and FQDESV (reference sequence). The CDR3 sequence: CGSSFWDTGEMFF. CDR3 in DNA: TGTGGCAGCAGCTTTTGGGACACCGGGGAGATGTTTTTT.

About this clonotype itself: The conserved final phenylalanine or tryptophan is absent from the CDR3, which likely points to a read error. This chain uses TRBV11-2 with TRBJ1-2; the D is unclear. From germline, CDR1 is SGHAT and CDR2 FQNNGV. V was trimmed by 5 bases and J by 6 bases, leaving 16 bases between them. This CDR3 has 14 residues. The CDR3 nucleotides read TGTGCCAGCAGCATCACTGATCCGTTAAATGGCTACACCTTA. As protein: CASSITDPLNGYTL.

About this clonotype: The junction departs from germline at one end; a sequencing error may be responsible. The chain couples TRBV28 to TRBJ1-1; D perhaps matches TRBD1 (5 bases). The length of the CDR3 is 14 residues. The germline V gene has CDR1 MDHEN and CDR2 SYDVKM. CDR3 loop: CASSLWLEGTETFF. The CDR3 DNA reads as TGTGCCAGCAGTTTATGGTTGGAGGGGACTGAAACTTTCTTT.

This clonotype has just a few counts. This chain links TRBV12-3 or TRBV12-4 with TRBJ2-1, with D possibly TRBD2 on 6 matching bases. The CDR3 is 11 residues long. CDR3 protein: CASGLTYEQFF. The CDR3 DNA reads TGTGCTAGCGGTTTAACGTATGAGCAGTTCTTC.

Worth noting for this clonotype: An end of the junction does not agree with germline; a read error may underlie this. The chain joins TRBV7-8 to TRBJ2-3; D tentatively fits TRBD1 or TRBD2 (6 bases each). The CDR3 has 15 residues. Germline lookup yields CDR1 SGHVS and CDR2 FQNEAQ. The CDR3 DNA reads TGTTCCAGCAGCTTAGACGGATCGGGGGCAGGAACGCAGTATTTT. Protein product: CSSSLDGSGAGTQYF.

As to this clonotype: The junction departs from germline at one end; a sequencing error may be responsible. The chain couples TRBV11-2 to TRBJ2-4, with D maybe TRBD1 (6 bases). Germline-derived CDR1 and CDR2 are SGHAT and FQNNGV. The CDR3 runs to 14 residues. The CDR3, as DNA: TGTGCTAGCAGCGCTATGGGGGACACTGAAATTCAGTACTTC. Amino acids: CASSAMGDTEIQYF.

Turning to this clonotype: Without the conserved terminal phenylalanine or tryptophan, this CDR3 likely stems from a read error. The genes are TRBV11-2 and TRBJ2-2, with TRBD2 identical over 7 bases. V gave up 1 base and J gave up 4 bases; unmatched junction bases: 6. This CDR3 comprises 16 residues. Germline CDR1 reads SGHAT; CDR2 reads FQNNGV. CDR3 nucleotide sequence: TGTGCCAGCAGCTTAGCGGCAGCGGGGAGCACCGGGGAGCTGTTTCTT. Protein product: CASSLAAAGSTGELFL.

As for this clonotype: A junction end diverges from the germline sequence, so it may reflect a read error. The J gene is TRBJ2-2, the V gene TRBV29-1; D tentatively reads TRBD1 or TRBD2 (5 bases each). Germline loops: CDR1 SQVTM, CDR2 ANQGSEA. This CDR3 spans 14 amino acids. CDR3 in amino acids: CSAAQGAKTGEQFF. The CDR3 bases are TGCAGCGCGGCCCAGGGCGCGAAGACCGGGGAGCAGTTTTTT.

In the case of this clonotype: This may arise from a read error, as a much more abundant clone is one base away. The chain combines TRBV7-8 with TRBJ2-3; no clear D gene. CDR1 is SGHVS, CDR2 FQNEAQ, per germline. The CDR3 spans 14 residues. The CDR3 loop is CASSAIPSTYTQYF. CDR3 coding DNA: TGTGCCAGCAGCGCAATACCAAGCACATATACGCAGTATTTT.

This clonotype is a singleton in its sample. This may stem from a read error, because a much larger clone lies one nucleotide away. The chain recombines TRBV10-1 with TRBJ2-3; D assignment may be TRBD1 or TRBD2 (5 bases each). The CDR3 sequence is 13 residues long. V was pared by 6 bases and J by 5 bases, with 12 bases between. CDR1 and CDR2 (germline): WNHNN, SYGVQD (reference sequence). In DNA, the CDR3 is TGCGCCAGCAGAGGGGAGAATGAAGATACGCAGTATTTT. Its translation: CASRGENEDTQYF.

In regard to this clonotype: One end of the junction does not line up with germline, which may come from a read error. The chain uses TRBV11-2 and TRBJ2-1, with a tentative D call TRBD1 (5 bases). There are 14 residues in the CDR3. Germline values: CDR1 SGHAT, CDR2 FQNNGV. CDR3 residues: CVSSQGWPYNEQFF. Here the CDR3 DNA reads TGTGTCAGCAGCCAGGGATGGCCGTACAATGAGCAGTTCTTC.

Remarks on this clonotype: A much larger clone lies a single base off, so this may be a read error. The chain joins TRBV29-1 to TRBJ1-1; 7 bases are a match to TRBD1. CDR3 length equals 13 residues. V gave up 7 bases and J gave up 4 bases; unmatched junction bases: 9. Germline V gives CDR1 SQVTM, CDR2 ANQGSEA. CDR3 sequence: CSAAGTDTTEAFF. The DNA of the CDR3 is TGCAGCGCTGCCGGGACAGACACCACTGAAGCTTTCTTT.

This clonotype was picked up a small number of times. This likely comes from a read error, as the CDR3 has no conserved phenylalanine or tryptophan at its end. The chain combines TRBV11-1 with TRBJ2-7; no definite D call. There are 13 residues in the CDR3. V was shortened by 6 bases and J by 1 base, with 10 bases between the two germline ends. Germline lookup yields CDR1 SGHAT and CDR2 FQDESV (reference sequence). The CDR3 DNA sequence: TGTGCCAGCAGGGGGAAGCGATCCTACGAGCAGTACATC. Translating gives CASRGKRSYEQYI.

Remarks on this clonotype: A much larger clone differs from this one at a single base, so this may be a read error. This chain links TRBV12-3 or TRBV12-4 with TRBJ2-7; the match to TRBD1 covers 9 bases. The CDR3 is made up of 12 amino acids. Trimming took 7 bases from V and 9 from J; bases not matched to a gene: 7. Here the CDR3 DNA reads TGTGCCAGCAATCAGACAGGGGGTGGGCAGTACTTC. Translated: CASNQTGGGQYF.

This clonotype came up many times. This sequence joins TRBV6-5 and TRBJ2-1; D call uncertain. Germline V lookup: CDR1 MNHEY, CDR2 SVGAGI. V was clipped by 7 bases and J by 10 bases, with 20 bases between them. The CDR3 spans 14 residues. The CDR3 DNA sequence: TGTGCCAGCACCCCCAGGCCAAAAATAGGGGAGCAGTTCTTC. Its protein product is CASTPRPKIGEQFF.

This chain links TRBV5-4 with TRBJ2-2; tentatively, D is TRBD1 or TRBD2 (5 bases each). The CDR3 covers 16 residues. Trimming shortened V by 9 bases and J by 5 bases, and 23 bases separated the two germline ends. From germline, CDR1 is SGHNT and CDR2 YYREEE (reference sequence). CDR3 sequence reads: CANQLEIRERTGELFF. CDR3 bases: TGTGCCAACCAGCTTGAAATCAGGGAGCGGACCGGGGAGCTGTTTTTT.

On this clonotype itself: The junction does not match germline at one end; this may be a read error. This chain joins TRBV19 and TRBJ2-5; 7 positions match TRBD2. This CDR3 has 15 residues. Germline V CDR1 and CDR2: LNHDA, SQIVND (reference sequence). CDR3 nucleotides: TGTGCCAGTAGTATCTCCCCAGCGGGGCAAGAGACCCAGCACTTC. It translates to CASSISPAGQETQHF.

With regard to this clonotype: Compared with germline, one end of the junction differs, possibly owing to a read error. The J gene is TRBJ2-3, the V gene TRBV29-1; tentative D call: TRBD1 (5 bases). The CDR3 totals 16 residues. Germline V lookup: CDR1 SQVTM, CDR2 ANQGSEA. The CDR3 protein is CNVENPRQGGPDMQYF. As DNA, the CDR3 is TGCAACGTTGAAAACCCCCGGCAGGGTGGGCCAGATATGCAGTATTTT.

This clonotype showed up just once. This clone may be a read error of a much larger clone one base away. The J gene is TRBJ1-2, the V gene TRBV10-3, with D perhaps matching TRBD1 (6 bases). The CDR3 loop spans 15 amino acids. In germline, CDR1 is ENHRY, CDR2 SYGVKD. CDR3 residues: CAFSESTGPNYGYTF. CDR3 DNA sequence: TGTGCCTTCAGTGAGTCAACAGGGCCTAACTATGGCTACACCTTC.

In this sample, this clonotype is medium-sized. The V gene is TRBV11-2, the J gene TRBJ2-7; D gene uncertain. This CDR3 is 11 amino acids long. CDR1 and CDR2 (germline): SGHAT, FQNNGV. Trimming took off 6 bases at V and 4 bases at J, with 7 bases between the two ends. This chain's CDR3 is CASRDPYEQYF. CDR3 sequence (DNA): TGTGCCAGCAGGGATCCTTACGAGCAGTACTTC.

The CDR3 sequence: CASNFVGNTDTWYF. The CDR3 coding sequence is TGTGCCAGCAACTTCGTAGGTAACACAGATACGTGGTATTTT. The chain combines TRBV11-2 with TRBJ2-3, with unresolved D. Germline assignment: CDR1 SGHAT and CDR2 FQNNGV. CDR3 length: 14 residues. Trimming cost V 7 bases and J 14 bases, with 25 bases left between them.